Each of the 14 T cell receptor beta chains below was sequenced from the same sample in a study of T cell repertoires in cytomegalovirus infection (dated by TCRdb to between 2017 and 2020). For sequencing, an Illumina HiSeq 1500 was employed. The public sequencing data were trimmed at Q25 with fastp and processed into clonotypes with MiXCR by TCRdb, which kept only in-frame beta chains. Under each unique CDR3 protein, matching rows form one entry showing the most common genes and DNA. Across this sample there are around 740,000 distinct CDR3 sequences, with approximately 34% seen only once. Jointly, the top ten make up under 3% of the sample. Source material: PBMCs. All receptors come from a human donor in good health (CMV status not recorded). Some clones in this sample may be carry-over from other donors' samples.

The chain has TRBV29-1 and TRBJ2-1; no clear D. Germline CDR1 is SQVTM and CDR2 is ANQGSEA. The length of the CDR3 is 11 residues. With 4 bases removed from V and 7 bases from J, the gap between germline ends came to 8 bases. CDR3 residues: CSVVWQNEQFF. CDR3 nucleotides: TGCAGCGTTGTATGGCAGAATGAGCAGTTCTTC.

This clonotype was detected a few times. The rearrangement joins TRBV19 to TRBJ1-5, with TRBD1 as a possible D gene (6 bases). Germline V gene data show CDR1 as LNHDA and CDR2 as SQIVND (reference sequence). The CDR3 is made up of 16 amino acids. The V end was cut by 2 bases, the J end by 2 bases, with 13 bases between. The CDR3 sequence is CASSIWGAEGNQPQHF. CDR3 in DNA: TGTGCCAGTAGTATATGGGGGGCTGAAGGCAATCAGCCCCAGCATTTT.

For this clonotype: Given a much more abundant clone one base away, this may be a read error. This likely comes from a read error, as the CDR3 has no conserved phenylalanine or tryptophan at its end. J is TRBJ1-6 and V is TRBV10-3; D call uncertain. Germline assignment: CDR1 ENHRY and CDR2 SYGVKD. Deletions cut 6 bases from V and 5 bases from J, with 11 bases between. The CDR3 contains 14 residues. DNA for the CDR3: TGTGCCATCAGGAGCGACGGGGATAATTCACCCCTCCACCTT. Translation gives CAIRSDGDNSPLHL.

In this sample, this clonotype turned up many times. The chain links TRBV11-2 to TRBJ2-5; unclear D gene. CDR1 and CDR2 (germline): SGHAT, FQNNGV. V was shortened by 6 bases and J by 1 base, with 9 bases between the two germline ends. This CDR3 comprises 13 residues. The CDR3 sequence: CASSAVSQETQYF. Written as DNA, the CDR3 is TGTGCCAGCAGTGCAGTGAGCCAAGAGACCCAGTACTTC. Supplemented by reference TRBV11-2 and TRBJ2-5, the full variable domain reads EAGVAQSPRYKIIEKRQSVAFWCNPISGHATLYWYQQILGQGPKLLIQFQNNGVVDDSQLPKDRFSAERLKGVDSTLKIQPAKLEDSAVYLCASSAVSQETQYFGPGTRLLVL.

This clonotype has a handful of counts. This rearrangement joins TRBV12-3 or TRBV12-4 to TRBJ1-2, with D perhaps matching TRBD1 (5 bases). The V end lost 5 bases, the J end lost 8 bases, and 12 bases lay between the germline ends. CDR3 size: 12 residues. As DNA, the CDR3 is TGTGCCAGCAGTCCCTGGACAAAGGGCTACACCTTC. It specifies CASSPWTKGYTF.

This clonotype has more than one count but fewer than ten. CDR3 coding DNA: TGTGCCAGCAGTTTATATTGGGACAGTGGGTCAGGCACTGAAGCTTTCTTT. Translation gives CASSLYWDSGSGTEAFF. The genes are TRBV28 and TRBJ1-1, with 7 positions matching TRBD1. This CDR3 spans 17 amino acids. Germline V lookup: CDR1 MDHEN, CDR2 SYDVKM. V shed 1 base and J 4 bases; nucleotides not matched to a gene: 12.

This clonotype showed up just a few times. This chain connects TRBV27 to TRBJ1-1; TRBD1 might be the D (5 bases). V shed 1 base and J shed 4 bases, with 10 bases lying between them. Germline V gives CDR1 MNHEY, CDR2 SMNVEV (reference sequence). This CDR3 has 14 residues. This CDR3 is CASSLFIGGTEAFF. The CDR3 DNA sequence: TGTGCCAGCAGTTTATTTATTGGGGGCACTGAAGCTTTCTTT.

The CDR3 DNA reads TGTGCCAGCAGACCAGGGACAGGGGGGATAACGCAGTATTTT. This gives the protein CASRPGTGGITQYF. The rearrangement joins TRBV7-8 to TRBJ2-3; 11 bases are shared with TRBD1. Trimming cost V 6 bases and J 9 bases; bases outside gene matches: 8. The CDR3 has 14 residues. CDR1 SGHVS and CDR2 FQNEAQ come from the germline V gene. Full variable domain (rest looked up from reference TRBV7-8 and TRBJ2-3): GAGVSQSPRYKVAKRGQDVALRCDPISGHVSLFWYQQALGQGPEFLTYFQNEAQLDKSGLPSDRFFAERPEGSVSTLKIQRTQQEDSAVYLCASRPGTGGITQYFGPGTRLTVL.

The rearrangement links TRBV12-3 or TRBV12-4 to TRBJ2-1; 7 bases fit TRBD1. This CDR3 contains 15 residues. With 7 bases clipped from V and 9 bases from J, the junction kept 15 bases outside the gene matches. The CDR3 DNA reads TGTGCCAGCATCCTCTCAAACAGGGGACGAAGTGAGCAGTTCTTC. Translating gives CASILSNRGRSEQFF.

Notes on this clonotype: A much larger clone sits a single nucleotide away, making a read error possible. The CDR3 is CASSPNLYEQYF. The DNA of the CDR3 is TGTGCCAGCAGCCCCAACCTCTACGAGCAGTACTTC. The rearrangement joins TRBV7-2 to TRBJ2-7; D is unresolved. V lost 5 bases to trimming and J lost 3 bases, with 8 bases between them. The CDR3 extends over 12 amino acids. The germline CDR1 and CDR2 sequences are SGHTA and FQGNSA.

This clonotype was observed a few times. This chain joins TRBV18 and TRBJ2-2; 7 bases line up with TRBD1. Germline V gene lookup returns CDR1 KGHSH and CDR2 LQKENI. J gave up 2 bases and V 6 bases, and 3 bases lay outside the gene matches. The CDR3 contains 14 residues. CDR3 amino acids: CASSRQGNTGELFF. In DNA, the CDR3 is TGTGCCAGCTCGAGACAGGGAAACACCGGGGAGCTGTTTTTT. Complete variable domain (other parts from reference TRBV18 and TRBJ2-2): NAGVMQNPRHLVRRRGQEARLRCSPMKGHSHVYWYRQLPEEGLKFMVYLQKENIIDESGMPKERFSAEFPKEGPSILRIQQVVRGDSAAYFCASSRQGNTGELFFGEGSRLTVL.

This clonotype was recorded a few times. The rearrangement uses TRBV2 and TRBJ1-4; possibly TRBD1 for D (5 bases). Between the trimmed V and J ends, which lost 7 bases and 8 bases, there was a span of 8 bases. Per germline, CDR1 SNHLY and CDR2 FYNNEI. The CDR3 totals 11 residues. CDR3 nucleotides: TGTGCCAGCACTCGGGACGAAAAACTGTTTTTT. It translates to CASTRDEKLFF.

This clonotype came up many times. This chain connects TRBV12-3 or TRBV12-4 to TRBJ2-1; 7 bases match TRBD2. V was pared by 6 bases and J by 4 bases, with 9 bases of the junction left unmatched. CDR3 length: 15 residues. CDR3 sequence: CASSPRASGYNEQFF. CDR3 sequence (DNA): TGTGCCAGCAGCCCCCGGGCTAGCGGATACAATGAGCAGTTCTTC.

This clonotype was seen just once. V usage is TRBV29-1 and J usage is TRBJ1-1; no reliable D call. This CDR3 has 12 residues. The germline V gene encodes CDR1 SQVTM and CDR2 ANQGSEA. Trimming removed 7 bases at V and 6 bases at J, with 15 bases between. The CDR3 region is CSAPSGMPEAFF. The CDR3 DNA is TGCAGCGCCCCGTCGGGTATGCCTGAAGCTTTCTTT.